These T cell receptor beta chains were read from a single sample in a study of blood T cell repertoires in COVID-19. The repertoire was sequenced with immunoSEQ multiplex PCR; TCRdb's copy has only in-frame clones and lacks some. The data contain roughly 380,000 clones, about nine tenths of them singletons. Source material: peripheral blood. Receptor source: a woman in her 40s with COVID-19, enrolled during active disease. Both conserved end residues are trimmed from each CDR3. D genes are given only for firm matches.

CDR3 protein: ASSTSLGLAGGTYNEQF; D gene: TRBD2; J gene: TRBJ2-1; V gene: TRBV19
CDR3 protein: ASSPLAFNEQF; D gene: .; J gene: TRBJ2-1; V gene: TRBV28
CDR3 protein: ASSPITRGRETQY; D gene: .; J gene: TRBJ2-5; V gene: TRBV27
CDR3 protein: ASSWLSRGSDYGYT; D gene: .; J gene: TRBJ1-2; V gene: TRBV28
CDR3 protein: ASSSHRGNTEAF; D gene: TRBD1; J gene: TRBJ1-1; V gene: TRBV11-1
CDR3 protein: ASSPGLAGALTQETQY; D gene: TRBD2; J gene: TRBJ2-5; V gene: TRBV5-1
CDR3 protein: ASSSGSVEYGYT; D gene: .; J gene: TRBJ1-2; V gene: TRBV5-4
CDR3 protein: ASSYDRGYT; D gene: .; J gene: TRBJ1-2; V gene: TRBV5-1
CDR3 protein: ASSQGRRGTAVSEETQY; D gene: .; J gene: TRBJ2-5; V gene: TRBV7-8
CDR3 protein: ASSFFGQLYVQY; D gene: .; J gene: TRBJ2-7; V gene: TRBV5-5
CDR3 protein: ASSEGAVPSIDGYT; D gene: .; J gene: TRBJ1-2; V gene: TRBV2
CDR3 protein: ASSKEEGQGSYSNQPQH; D gene: .; J gene: TRBJ1-5; V gene: TRBV21-1
CDR3 protein: ATSRDRGWAF; D gene: .; J gene: TRBJ1-1; V gene: TRBV15
CDR3 protein: ASSYGQSNYGYT; D gene: .; J gene: TRBJ1-2; V gene: TRBV6-5
CDR3 protein: ASSRPTGQGLGTEAF; D gene: TRBD1; J gene: TRBJ1-1; V gene: TRBV19
CDR3 protein: ARSAVRGPYGYT; D gene: TRBD1; J gene: TRBJ1-2; V gene: TRBV5-3
CDR3 protein: ASSLGGTGEEKLF; D gene: TRBD1; J gene: TRBJ1-4; V gene: TRBV5-5
CDR3 protein: ASSFLSGSSGNTIY; D gene: .; J gene: TRBJ1-3; V gene: TRBV28
CDR3 protein: ASDRDSGANVLT; D gene: TRBD1; J gene: TRBJ2-6; V gene: TRBV2
CDR3 protein: ASSRSGTRETQY; D gene: .; J gene: TRBJ2-5; V gene: TRBV18
CDR3 protein: ASSLIGTGGSRGNTIY; D gene: TRBD1; J gene: TRBJ1-3; V gene: TRBV13
CDR3 protein: ASRTGTGTGYT; D gene: TRBD1; J gene: TRBJ1-2; V gene: TRBV28
CDR3 protein: ASRSTMTVSGANVLT; D gene: .; J gene: TRBJ2-6; V gene: TRBV27